This T cell receptor (beta chain) came from a study of T-cell memory formation after mild COVID-19. General observations from the study: Contracting CD4+ clones sat mainly in CM and EM; CD8+ in EMRA. Pre-infection memory showed some responding clones, and this suggested that cross-reactive memory joined.

A word on this clonotype: Its antigen remains unidentified.

This CDR3 is 14 amino acids long. V shed 4 bases and J shed 2 bases, with 9 bases lying between them. Germline CDR1 SGHTA, CDR2 FQGNSA. TCRdb used MiXCR to reprocess the 5' RACE reads, holding one entry per CDR3 protein. The table lists roughly 240,000 distinct CDR3 sequences, 16% of them singletons. Sequencing was done on a sample of PBMCs or a T cell subset sorted from them (not recorded which). The rearrangement links TRBV7-2 to TRBJ2-1; D possibly corresponds to TRBD2 (6 bases). The clonotype originates from a man aged 18 to 29 who had mild COVID-19 (a few samples of this study predate the infection). Cell type and time point are not known. CDR3 coding DNA: TGTGCCAGCAGCTACGGGACTGCCTACAATGAGCAGTTCTTC. Its translation: CASSYGTAYNEQFF.